This T cell receptor (beta chain) was recovered during a study of Tregs in tolerant kidney transplant recipients. Some clones are missing from TCRdb's copy, which holds only in-frame ones; the method was immunoSEQ multiplex PCR. The sample yields 50,000 to 55,000 clones, about 91% seen once. Germline values: CDR1 SEHNR, CDR2 FQNEAQ (reference sequence). The CDR3 runs to 11 residues. Trimming shortened V by 5 bases and J by 13 bases, and 12 bases separated the two germline ends. Recipients received nonmyeloablative bone marrow transplants from related graft donors, with transient mixed chimerism. The receptor was isolated from a human patient who received a combined kidney and bone marrow transplant. Some T cells may be transferred from the graft donor. The sequenced sample was CD8+ T cells from blood (PBMCs), obtained 24 months after the transplant. V and J are TRBV7-9 and TRBJ2-4; D gene uncertain. DNA of the CDR3: TGTGCCAGCAGCCCCGGTCCTCAACAGTACTTC. Translated: CASSPGPQQYF.